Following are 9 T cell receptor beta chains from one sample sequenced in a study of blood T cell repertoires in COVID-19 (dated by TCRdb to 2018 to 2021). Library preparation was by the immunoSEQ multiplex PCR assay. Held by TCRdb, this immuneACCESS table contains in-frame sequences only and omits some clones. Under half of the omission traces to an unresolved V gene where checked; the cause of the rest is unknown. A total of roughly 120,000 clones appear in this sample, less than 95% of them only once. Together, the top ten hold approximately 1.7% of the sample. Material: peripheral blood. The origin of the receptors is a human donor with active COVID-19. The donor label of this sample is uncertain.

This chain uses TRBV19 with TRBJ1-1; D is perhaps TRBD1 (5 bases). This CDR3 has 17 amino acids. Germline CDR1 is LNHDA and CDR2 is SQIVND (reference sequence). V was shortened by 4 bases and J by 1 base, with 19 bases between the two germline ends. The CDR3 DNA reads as TGTGCCAGTAGTACGTCCGGGGGGGACTCCCCGAACACTGAAGCTTTCTTT. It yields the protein CASSTSGGDSPNTEAFF.

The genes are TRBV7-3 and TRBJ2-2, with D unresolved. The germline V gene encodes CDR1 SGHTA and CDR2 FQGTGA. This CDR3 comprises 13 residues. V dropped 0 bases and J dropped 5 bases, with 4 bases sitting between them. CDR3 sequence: CASSLTPTGELFF. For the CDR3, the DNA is TGTGCCAGCAGCTTAACTCCTACCGGGGAGCTGTTTTTT.

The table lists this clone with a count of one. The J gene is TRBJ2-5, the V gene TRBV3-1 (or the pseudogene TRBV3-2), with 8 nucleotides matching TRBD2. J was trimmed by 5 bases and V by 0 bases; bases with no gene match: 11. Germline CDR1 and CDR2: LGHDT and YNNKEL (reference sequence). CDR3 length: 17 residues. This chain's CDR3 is CASSQDWGAGVGETQYF. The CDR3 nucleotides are TGTGCCAGCAGCCAAGATTGGGGAGCGGGGGTAGGGGAGACCCAGTACTTC.

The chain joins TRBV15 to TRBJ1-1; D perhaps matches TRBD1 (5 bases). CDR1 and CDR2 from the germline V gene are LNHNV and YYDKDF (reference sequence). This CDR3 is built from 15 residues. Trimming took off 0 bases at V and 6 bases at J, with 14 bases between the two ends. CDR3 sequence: CATSRDLGLGAEAFF. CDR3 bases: TGTGCCACCAGCAGAGATTTAGGGCTAGGGGCTGAAGCTTTCTTT.

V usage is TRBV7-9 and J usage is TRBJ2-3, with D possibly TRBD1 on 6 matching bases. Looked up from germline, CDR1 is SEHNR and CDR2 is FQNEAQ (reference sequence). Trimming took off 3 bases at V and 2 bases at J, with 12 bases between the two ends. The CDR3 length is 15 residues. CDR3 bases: TGTGCCAGCAGCTTTGGACAGCTATACACAGATACGCAGTATTTT. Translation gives CASSFGQLYTDTQYF.

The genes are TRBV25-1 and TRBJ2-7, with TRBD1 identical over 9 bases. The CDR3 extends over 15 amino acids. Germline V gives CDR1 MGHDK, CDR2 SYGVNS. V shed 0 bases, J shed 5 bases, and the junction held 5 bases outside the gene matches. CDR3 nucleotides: TGTGCCAGCAGTGAATATGGGGGGACAGGGAACGAGCAGTACTTC. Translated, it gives CASSEYGGTGNEQYF.

This CDR3 is CASSIGTNTLKLFF. CDR3 coding DNA: TGTGCCAGTAGTATTGGGACAAATACCCTAAAACTGTTTTTT. The chain combines TRBV19 with TRBJ1-4, with a tentative D call TRBD1 (6 bases). From germline, CDR1 is LNHDA and CDR2 SQIVND (reference sequence). This CDR3 comprises 14 residues. V gave up 3 bases and J gave up 10 bases, with 15 bases separating them.

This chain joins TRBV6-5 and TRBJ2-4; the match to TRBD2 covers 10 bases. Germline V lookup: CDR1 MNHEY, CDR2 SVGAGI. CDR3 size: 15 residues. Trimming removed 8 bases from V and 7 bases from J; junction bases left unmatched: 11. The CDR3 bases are TGTGCCAGCTGTTCCGAGGGACTAGCGACGAACATTCAGTACTTC. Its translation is CASCSEGLATNIQYF.

CDR3 protein: CASKEGTAYDQPQHF. CDR3 bases: TGTGCCAGCAAGGAAGGGACAGCCTACGATCAGCCCCAGCATTTT. This rearrangement joins TRBV2 to TRBJ1-5; 7 bases map to TRBD1. The V and J ends lost 7 bases and 5 bases, in that order; junction bases with no gene match: 11. Germline V CDR1 and CDR2: SNHLY, FYNNEI. The CDR3 has 15 amino acids.